This TCR beta chain derives from a study of monozygotic twins with inflammatory bowel disease. After re-calling the 5' RACE reads, TCRdb lists one entry per CDR3 protein, DNA absent. This table lists under 150,000 distinct CDR3 sequences. The CDR3 runs to 14 residues. Germline CDR1 is MGHDK and CDR2 is SYGVNS. The chain has TRBV25-1 and TRBJ2-3. This TCR derives from a human donor with ulcerative colitis or Crohn's disease, or a healthy co-twin of an affected twin (not recorded which). The sample was blood. CDR3 protein: CASSDYSRVNTQYF.